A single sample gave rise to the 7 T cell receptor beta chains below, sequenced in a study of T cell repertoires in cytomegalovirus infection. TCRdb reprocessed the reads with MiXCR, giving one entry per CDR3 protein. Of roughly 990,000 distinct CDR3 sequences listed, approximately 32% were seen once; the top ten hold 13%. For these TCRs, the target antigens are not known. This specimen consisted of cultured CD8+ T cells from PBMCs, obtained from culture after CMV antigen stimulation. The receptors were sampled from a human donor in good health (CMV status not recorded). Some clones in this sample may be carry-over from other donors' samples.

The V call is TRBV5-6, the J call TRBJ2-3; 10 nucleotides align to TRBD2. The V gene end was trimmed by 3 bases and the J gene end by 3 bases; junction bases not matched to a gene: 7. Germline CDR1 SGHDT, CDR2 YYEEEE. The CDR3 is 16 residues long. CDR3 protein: CASSWARGLATDTQYF. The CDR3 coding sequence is TGTGCCAGCAGCTGGGCTCGGGGACTAGCGACAGATACGCAGTATTTT.

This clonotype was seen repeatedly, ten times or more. CDR3 sequence (DNA): TGTGCCAGCAGCTTAGGCGGGCGCGGCACAGATACGCAGTATTTT. Amino acids: CASSLGGRGTDTQYF. The chain joins TRBV27 to TRBJ2-3; possible D gene TRBD2, 5 bases. Germline CDR1 MNHEY, CDR2 SMNVEV (reference sequence). The ends were cut back, 6 bases at V and 1 base at J, with 14 bases in the middle. The length of the CDR3 is 15 residues.

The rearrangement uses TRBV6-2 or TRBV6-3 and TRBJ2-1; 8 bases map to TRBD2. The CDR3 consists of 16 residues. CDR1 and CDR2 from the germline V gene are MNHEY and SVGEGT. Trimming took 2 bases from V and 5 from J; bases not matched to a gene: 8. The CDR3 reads CASSYVRGEADNEQFF. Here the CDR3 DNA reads TGTGCCAGCAGTTACGTGCGGGGGGAGGCGGACAATGAGCAGTTCTTC.

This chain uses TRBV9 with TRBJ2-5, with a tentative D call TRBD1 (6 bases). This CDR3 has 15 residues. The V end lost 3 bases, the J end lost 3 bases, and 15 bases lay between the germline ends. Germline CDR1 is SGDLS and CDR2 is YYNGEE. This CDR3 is CASSGGGRPKETQYF. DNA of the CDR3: TGTGCCAGCAGCGGAGGGGGAAGGCCCAAAGAGACCCAGTACTTC.

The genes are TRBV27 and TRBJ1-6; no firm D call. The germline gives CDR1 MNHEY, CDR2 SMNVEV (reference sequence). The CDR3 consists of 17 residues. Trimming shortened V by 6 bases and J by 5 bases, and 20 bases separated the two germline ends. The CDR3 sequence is CASSRAGNPTHNSPLHF. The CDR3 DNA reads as TGTGCCAGCAGCCGAGCGGGCAACCCGACTCATAATTCACCCCTCCACTTT.

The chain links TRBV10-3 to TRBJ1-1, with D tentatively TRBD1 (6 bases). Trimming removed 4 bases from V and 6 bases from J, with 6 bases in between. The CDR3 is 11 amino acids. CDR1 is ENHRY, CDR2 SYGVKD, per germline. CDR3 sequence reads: CAISGGPEAFF. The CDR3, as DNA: TGTGCCATCAGTGGGGGGCCTGAAGCTTTCTTT.

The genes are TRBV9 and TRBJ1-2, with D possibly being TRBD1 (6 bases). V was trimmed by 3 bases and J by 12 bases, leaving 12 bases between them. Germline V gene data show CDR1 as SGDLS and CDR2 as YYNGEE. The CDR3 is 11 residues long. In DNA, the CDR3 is TGTGCCAGCAGCGGGGATAAGGGGGACACCTTC. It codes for CASSGDKGDTF.